The count of the clone carrying this T cell receptor beta chain is one. The antigen is not known. This sample is drawn from a study of a mutant IDH1 vaccine in newly diagnosed glioma. Time point here: week 47, end of study. Every single dose of the vaccine, 300 ug of mutant IDH1 20-mer peptide, came with topical imiquimod. TCRdb's table, derived via immunoSEQ multiplex PCR, lists solely in-frame clones and lacks some. The top ten clones hold around 3.8% of a sample with approximately 22,000 clones, about 81% of them seen once. Looked up from germline, CDR1 is SGHRS and CDR2 is YFSETQ. The CDR3 runs 16 residues. The V and J ends lost 2 bases and 2 bases respectively, with 13 bases between them.

The sample consisted of PBMCs, taken from a glioma patient whose treatment included an IDH1 peptide vaccine. The receptor was isolated from a middle-aged man with glioma. Some clones in this sample may be carry-over from other donors' samples. The J gene is TRBJ2-2, the V gene TRBV5-1; D may be TRBD2 (6 bases). The chain's CDR3 is CASSFIPGDNTGELFF. The CDR3 DNA follows: TGCGCCAGCAGCTTTATCCCGGGGGATAACACCGGGGAGCTGTTTTTT.